Sequencing of this T cell receptor (beta chain) was carried out in a study of blood T cell repertoires in COVID-19. This table comes from immunoSEQ multiplex PCR, and its TCRdb copy is limited to in-frame clones, with some not included. This table has about 70,000 clones, approximately 83% appearing once. V lost 1 base to trimming and J lost 3 bases, with 13 bases between them. In germline, CDR1 is SGHRS, CDR2 YFSETQ. CDR3 size: 15 residues. J is TRBJ1-1 and V is TRBV5-1; perhaps TRBD1 as D (6 bases). This clonotype was obtained from a man aged 30-40 years with COVID-19, enrolled during active disease. Sequencing was carried out using peripheral blood. The CDR3 loop is CASSLRRPGDTEAFF. DNA of the CDR3: TGCGCCAGCAGCTTGAGACGTCCAGGGGACACTGAAGCTTTCTTT.